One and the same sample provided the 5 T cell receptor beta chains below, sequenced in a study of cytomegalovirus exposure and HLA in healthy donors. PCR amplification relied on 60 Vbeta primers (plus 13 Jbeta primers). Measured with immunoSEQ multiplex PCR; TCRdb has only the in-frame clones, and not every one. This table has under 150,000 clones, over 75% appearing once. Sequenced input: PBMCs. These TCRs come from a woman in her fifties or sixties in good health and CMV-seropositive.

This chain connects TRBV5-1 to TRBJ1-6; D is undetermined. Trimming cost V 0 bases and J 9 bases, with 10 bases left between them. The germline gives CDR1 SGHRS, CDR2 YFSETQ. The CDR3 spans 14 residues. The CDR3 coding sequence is TGCGCCAGCAGCTTGGACAGATCGAGTTCACCCCTCCACTTT. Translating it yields CASSLDRSSSPLHF.

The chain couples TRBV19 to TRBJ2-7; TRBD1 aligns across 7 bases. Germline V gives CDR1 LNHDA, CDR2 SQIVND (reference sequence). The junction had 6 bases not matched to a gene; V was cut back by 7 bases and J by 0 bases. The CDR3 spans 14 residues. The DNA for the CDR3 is TGTGCCAGTACCGGGACAGCAAGCTCCTACGAGCAGTACTTC. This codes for CASTGTASSYEQYF.

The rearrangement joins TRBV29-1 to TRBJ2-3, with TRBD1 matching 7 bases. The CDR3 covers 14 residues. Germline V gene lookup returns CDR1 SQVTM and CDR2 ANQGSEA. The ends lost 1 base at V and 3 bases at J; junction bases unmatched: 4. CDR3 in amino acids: CSVEGEGATDTQYF. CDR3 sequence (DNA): TGCAGCGTTGAAGGAGAGGGGGCGACAGATACGCAGTATTTT.

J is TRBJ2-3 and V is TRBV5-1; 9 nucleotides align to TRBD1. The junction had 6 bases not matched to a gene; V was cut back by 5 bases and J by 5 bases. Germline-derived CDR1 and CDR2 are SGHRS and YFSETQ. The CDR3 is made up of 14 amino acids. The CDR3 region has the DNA TGCGCCAGCAGTACAGGGGGCGCGAAAGATACGCAGTATTTT. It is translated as CASSTGGAKDTQYF.

CDR3 in DNA: TGTGCCAGCAGTTACTCGGCAGGCTCGCAAGAGACCCAGTACTTC. It is translated as CASSYSAGSQETQYF. The chain combines TRBV6-5 with TRBJ2-5; no clear D. The germline gives CDR1 MNHEY, CDR2 SVGAGI. Trimming left V 0 bases short and J 2 bases short, with 10 bases between. CDR3 size: 15 residues.